Included here is one T cell receptor (beta chain) sequence, with context. This clonotype has only a few counts. Its antigen is not yet known. No much larger clone is present one base from it, and per-base qualities are unavailable. TCR beta CDR3 regions were amplified from RNA transcripts. A first-round RT-PCR of the TCR CDR3 used the HTBI primer set with the Qiagen OneStep RT-PCR kit. Libraries were constructed in a second round of multiplex PCR, after which size selection and purification were performed. Paired-end sequencing of the libraries was performed with 100 bp reads on an Illumina HiSeq2000. The original pipeline was this. SOAPnuke was used to process the raw data, with reads discarded if the reads contained adapters or uncalled bases, had a mean Phred below 15, or lacked an exact constant-primer or identifier match. High-quality paired reads were merged using COPE v1.2.5, and each unique nucleotide sequence was defined as a clonotype. Clonotypes were aligned to IMGT TRBV, TRBD and TRBJ reference segments using MiTCR v1.1. Analysis was restricted to V-J combinations with a frequency above 0.0001, which covered roughly 99% of repertoires. The TCS score was defined as the ratio of F50 (clonal expansion) to E x V (chaos), calculated using BLOSUM62-based TCRdist between CDR3 peptides within each V-J. Welch's t-statistics and random forest reduced roughly 500 V-J features to 10 to 15, which were used in a naive Bayes classifier (R e1071). TCRdb's own reprocessing of the public reads used fastp at Q25 and MiXCR and kept productive beta chains. Every entry covers one CDR3 protein and lists the most common genes and DNA from its rows. TCRdb's processing, not the authors' own work, is the source of the V and J calls. The sample includes 600,000 or so distinct CDR3 sequences, with approximately 15% observed a single time. The ten top clones hold roughly 7.7% of the sample.

This specimen belongs to a study of T cells in Graves' hyperthyroidism and ophthalmopathy (dated by TCRdb to the late 2010s). In the study overall: Peripheral blood samples were taken at initial diagnosis, before any treatment was given. Thyroid tissue and blood T-cell repertoires from about 6 Graves' hyperthyroidism patients were also compared in the study. TCR V-J signatures able to tell the groups apart were searched for in a discovery cohort of approximately 95 patients, of whom more than 40 had Graves' ophthalmopathy and about 60 had stable Graves' hyperthyroidism. According to the paper, TCR Vbeta CDR3 sequencing was carried out on 135 peripheral blood samples, which came from around 43 ophthalmopathy, around 74 hyperthyroidism and approximately 17 progressor patients. For training and testing, the approximately 92 patients in the discovery cohort were randomly divided in a 7:3 ratio. Prospective prediction of ophthalmopathy was tested in an independent validation cohort of about 19 hyperthyroidism patients and 17 patients who later progressed to ophthalmopathy. Following sampling, methimazole starting at 30 mg daily was given to hyperthyroidism patients, and high-dose intravenous methylprednisolone was given to ophthalmopathy patients.

V sheds 2 bases and J sheds 2 bases, leaving 12 bases between their ends. There are 15 amino acids in the CDR3, from cysteine to phenylalanine inclusive. Only CDR3 DNA remains: 45 bases, in frame from the first base. Looking up the germline V gene (reference sequence) yields CDR1 PRHDT and CDR2 FYEKMQ. What the research found in general, with its limitations: Blood samples also contained most of the expanded thyroid clonotypes (frequency above 0.001), which suggests that blood repertoires may reflect thyroid immune responses. During validation, the model predicted progression to ophthalmopathy a median of roughly six months ahead of onset, with more than 55% sensitivity and 72% to 80% specificity. No statistical method was used to set the sample size in advance, and investigators knew the group allocation. In cross-validation, a model built on a 13 V-J signature told ophthalmopathy apart from stable hyperthyroidism with 85% to 90% sensitivity and approximately 81% specificity, and in testing the same model reached 80%/75%.

Ophthalmopathy patients had moderately to severely active disease, Clinical Activity Score of at least 3, NOSPECS grade of at least 4, and duration under 3 months. The study excluded patients with uncontrolled infections, other autoimmune diseases, pregnancy or lactation. Diagnoses were established on the basis of clinical symptoms, serum thyroxine and TRAb, thyroid ultrasound, and orbital computed tomography. PBMCs were isolated from around 10 ml of fresh peripheral blood by Ficoll-Paque density gradient centrifugation. Total RNA was extracted using Trizol reagent, and RNA quality was assessed on an Agilent 2100 Bioanalyzer.

The source of this sequence is a woman aged 18-29 years with Graves' ophthalmopathy. The V gene is TRBV13 and the J gene is TRBJ1-1, with the D gene call left open. The sample was blood. The DNA sequence is TGTGCCAGCAGCTTAAAACGCGGGGAAAACACTGAAGCTTTCTTT. Its translation is CASSLKRGENTEAFF.